What follows are 2 T cell receptor beta chains derived from one specimen sequenced in a study of shared clonotypes between healthy human individuals. Clones were read by immunoSEQ multiplex PCR, and TCRdb kept only the in-frame ones, dropping some. Of about 600,000 clones listed, roughly 97% are singletons. The sample consisted of naive CD4+ T cells sorted from blood. Specified subset: CD45RA+ positively selected. These receptors all come from a woman aged 25 to 39 in good health.

The chain recombines TRBV5-1 with TRBJ1-1, with 12 bases fitting TRBD1. In germline, CDR1 is SGHRS, CDR2 YFSETQ. The CDR3 spans 15 residues. V was pared by 4 bases and J by 5 bases, with 6 bases of the junction left unmatched. CDR3: CASSQGTGGLTEAFF. CDR3 DNA: TGCGCCAGCAGCCAAGGGACAGGGGGCTTGACTGAAGCTTTCTTT.

The chain uses TRBV7-3 and TRBJ1-5, with D unresolved. This CDR3 has 13 amino acids. V was shortened by 0 bases and J by 8 bases, with 8 bases between the two germline ends. Looked up from germline, CDR1 is SGHTA and CDR2 is FQGTGA. The CDR3 reads CASSLTVREPQHF. DNA of the CDR3: TGTGCCAGCAGCTTAACGGTCCGGGAGCCCCAGCATTTT. Drawing the rest from reference TRBV7-3 and TRBJ1-5, the complete variable domain is GAGVSQTPSNKVTEKGKYVELRCDPISGHTALYWYRQSLGQGPEFLIYFQGTGAADDSGLPNDRFFAVRPEGSVSTLKIQRTERGDSAVYLCASSLTVREPQHFGDGTRLSIL.